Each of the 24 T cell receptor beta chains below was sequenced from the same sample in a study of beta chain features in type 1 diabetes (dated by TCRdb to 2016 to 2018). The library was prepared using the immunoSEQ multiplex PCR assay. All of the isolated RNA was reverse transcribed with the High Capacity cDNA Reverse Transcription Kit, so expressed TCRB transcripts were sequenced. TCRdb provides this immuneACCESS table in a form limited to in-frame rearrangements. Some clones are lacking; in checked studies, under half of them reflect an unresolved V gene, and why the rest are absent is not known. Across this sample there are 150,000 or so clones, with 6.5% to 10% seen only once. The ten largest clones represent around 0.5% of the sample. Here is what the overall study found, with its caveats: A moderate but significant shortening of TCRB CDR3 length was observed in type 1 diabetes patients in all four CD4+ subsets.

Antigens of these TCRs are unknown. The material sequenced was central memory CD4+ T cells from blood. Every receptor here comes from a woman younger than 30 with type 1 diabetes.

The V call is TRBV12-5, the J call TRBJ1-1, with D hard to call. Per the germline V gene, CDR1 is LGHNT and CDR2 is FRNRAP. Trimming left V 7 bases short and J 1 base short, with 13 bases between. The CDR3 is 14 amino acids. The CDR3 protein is CASALGPRNTEAFF. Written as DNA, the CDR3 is TGTGCTAGTGCCCTTGGGCCCAGGAACACTGAAGCTTTCTTT.

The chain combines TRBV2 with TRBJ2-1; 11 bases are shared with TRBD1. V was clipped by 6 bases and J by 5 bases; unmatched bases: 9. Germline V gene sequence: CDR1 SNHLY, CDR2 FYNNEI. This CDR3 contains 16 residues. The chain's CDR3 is CASRPRTGGWNNEQFF. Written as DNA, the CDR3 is TGTGCCAGCAGACCCAGGACAGGGGGCTGGAACAATGAGCAGTTCTTC.

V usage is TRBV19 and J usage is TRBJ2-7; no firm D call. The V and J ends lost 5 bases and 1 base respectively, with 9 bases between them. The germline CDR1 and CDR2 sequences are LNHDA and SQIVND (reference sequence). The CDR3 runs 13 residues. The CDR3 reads CASSPSASYEQYF. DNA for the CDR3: TGTGCCAGTAGTCCTAGTGCGTCCTACGAGCAGTACTTC. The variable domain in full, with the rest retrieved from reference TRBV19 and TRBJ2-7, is DGGITQSPKYLFRKEGQNVTLSCEQNLNHDAMYWYRQDPGQGLRLIYYSQIVNDFQKGDIAEGYSVSREKKESFPLTVTSAQKNPTAFYLCASSPSASYEQYFGPGTRLTVT.

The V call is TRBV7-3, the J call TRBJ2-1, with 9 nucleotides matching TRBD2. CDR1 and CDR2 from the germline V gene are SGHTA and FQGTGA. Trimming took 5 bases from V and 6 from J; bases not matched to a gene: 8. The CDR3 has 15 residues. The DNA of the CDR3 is TGTGCCAGCAGCCAAGGCAGTAGCGGGGGCAATGAGCAGTTCTTC. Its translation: CASSQGSSGGNEQFF.

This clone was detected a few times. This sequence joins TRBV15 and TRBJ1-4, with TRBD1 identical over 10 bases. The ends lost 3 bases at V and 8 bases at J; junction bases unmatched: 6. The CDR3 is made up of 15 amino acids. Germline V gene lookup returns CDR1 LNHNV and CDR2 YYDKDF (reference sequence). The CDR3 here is CATSRGTGDGEKLFF. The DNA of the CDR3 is TGTGCCACCAGCAGGGGGACAGGGGACGGGGAAAAACTGTTTTTT.

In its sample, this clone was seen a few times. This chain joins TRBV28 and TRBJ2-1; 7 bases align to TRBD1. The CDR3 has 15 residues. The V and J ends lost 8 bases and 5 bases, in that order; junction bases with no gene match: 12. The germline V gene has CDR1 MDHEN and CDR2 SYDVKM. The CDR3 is CASGVTGDFDNEQFF. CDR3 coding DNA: TGTGCCAGCGGGGTCACAGGGGATTTCGACAATGAGCAGTTCTTC.

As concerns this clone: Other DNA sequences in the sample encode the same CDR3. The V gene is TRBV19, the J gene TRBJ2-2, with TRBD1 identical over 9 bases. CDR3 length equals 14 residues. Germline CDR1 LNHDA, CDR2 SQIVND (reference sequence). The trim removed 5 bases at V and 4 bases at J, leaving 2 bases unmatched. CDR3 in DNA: TGTGCCAGTAGTTCGACAGGGGGCACCGGGGAGCTGTTTTTT. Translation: CASSSTGGTGELFF.

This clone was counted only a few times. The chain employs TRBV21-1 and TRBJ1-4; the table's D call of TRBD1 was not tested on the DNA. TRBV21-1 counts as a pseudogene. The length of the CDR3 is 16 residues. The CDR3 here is CASSLKGQATNEKLFF. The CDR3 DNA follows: TGTGCCAGCAGCCTCAAAGGACAGGCAACTAATGAAAAACTGTTTTTT.

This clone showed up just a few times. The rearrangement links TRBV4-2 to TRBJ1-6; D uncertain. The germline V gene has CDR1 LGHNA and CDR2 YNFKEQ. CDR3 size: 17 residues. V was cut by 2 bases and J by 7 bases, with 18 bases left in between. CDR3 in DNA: TGTGCCAGCAGCCAAAGAGGGAGAAGTGGAATCAATTCACCCCTCCACTTT. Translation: CASSQRGRSGINSPLHF.

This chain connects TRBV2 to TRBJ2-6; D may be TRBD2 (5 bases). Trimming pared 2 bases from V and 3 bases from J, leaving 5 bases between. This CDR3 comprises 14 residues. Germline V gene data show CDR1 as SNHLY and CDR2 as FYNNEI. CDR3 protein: CASSERGGANVLTF. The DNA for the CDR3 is TGTGCCAGCAGTGAACGGGGTGGGGCCAACGTCCTGACTTTC.

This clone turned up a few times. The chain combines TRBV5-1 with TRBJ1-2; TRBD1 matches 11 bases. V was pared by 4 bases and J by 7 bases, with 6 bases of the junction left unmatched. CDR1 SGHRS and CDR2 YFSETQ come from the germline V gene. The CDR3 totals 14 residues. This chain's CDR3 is CASSIGQGAGGYTF. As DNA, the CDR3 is TGCGCCAGCAGCATAGGACAGGGGGCTGGTGGCTACACCTTC.

In DNA form, the CDR3 reads TGTGCCAGCAGCCAAGAACTCGCAGACAGGGCTAACTATGGCTACACCTTC. Amino acids: CASSQELADRANYGYTF. The V gene is TRBV4-2, the J gene TRBJ1-2; the match to TRBD1 covers 7 bases. This CDR3 is 17 amino acids long. CDR1 is LGHNA, CDR2 YNFKEQ, per germline. The junction had 7 bases not matched to a gene; V was cut back by 0 bases and J by 0 bases.

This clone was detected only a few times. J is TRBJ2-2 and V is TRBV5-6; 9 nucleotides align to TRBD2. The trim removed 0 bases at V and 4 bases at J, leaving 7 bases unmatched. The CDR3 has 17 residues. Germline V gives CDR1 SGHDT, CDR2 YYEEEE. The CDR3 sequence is CASSLVGLAGSTGELFF. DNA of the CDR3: TGTGCCAGCAGCTTGGTTGGGCTAGCGGGGTCCACCGGGGAGCTGTTTTTT.

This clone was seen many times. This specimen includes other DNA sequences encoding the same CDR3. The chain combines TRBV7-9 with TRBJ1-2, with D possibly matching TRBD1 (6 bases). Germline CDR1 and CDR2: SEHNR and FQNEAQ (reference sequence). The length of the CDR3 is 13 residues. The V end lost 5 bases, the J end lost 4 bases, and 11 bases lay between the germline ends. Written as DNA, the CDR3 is TGTGCCAGCAGCCCTGGACAGCGCTATGGCTACACCTTC. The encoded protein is CASSPGQRYGYTF. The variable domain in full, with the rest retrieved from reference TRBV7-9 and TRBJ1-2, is DTGVSQNPRHKITKRGQNVTFRCDPISEHNRLYWYRQTLGQGPEFLTYFQNEAQLEKSRLLSDRFSAERPKGSFSTLEIQRTEQGDSAMYLCASSPGQRYGYTFGSGTRLTVV.

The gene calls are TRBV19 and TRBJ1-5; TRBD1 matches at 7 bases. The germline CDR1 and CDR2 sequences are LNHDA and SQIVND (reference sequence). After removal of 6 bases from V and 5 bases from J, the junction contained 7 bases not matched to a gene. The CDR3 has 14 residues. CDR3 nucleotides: TGTGCCAGTAGGCTACGACAGGGTGATCAGCCCCAGCATTTT. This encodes CASRLRQGDQPQHF. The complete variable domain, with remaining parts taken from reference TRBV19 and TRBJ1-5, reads DGGITQSPKYLFRKEGQNVTLSCEQNLNHDAMYWYRQDPGQGLRLIYYSQIVNDFQKGDIAEGYSVSREKKESFPLTVTSAQKNPTAFYLCASRLRQGDQPQHFGDGTRLSIL.

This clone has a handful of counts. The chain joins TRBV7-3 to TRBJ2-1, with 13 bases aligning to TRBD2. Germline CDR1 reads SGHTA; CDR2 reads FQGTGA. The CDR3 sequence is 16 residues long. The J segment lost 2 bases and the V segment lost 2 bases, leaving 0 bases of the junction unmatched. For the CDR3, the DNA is TGTGCCAGCAGCTTAGGACTAGCGGGAGCCTACAATGAGCAGTTCTTC. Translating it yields CASSLGLAGAYNEQFF.

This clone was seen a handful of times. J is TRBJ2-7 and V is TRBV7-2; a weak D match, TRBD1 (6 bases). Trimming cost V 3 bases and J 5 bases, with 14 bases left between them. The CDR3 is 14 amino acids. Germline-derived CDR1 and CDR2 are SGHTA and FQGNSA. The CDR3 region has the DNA TGTGCCAGCAGCTTGGGGACAATAGAGCACGAGCAGTACTTC. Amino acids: CASSLGTIEHEQYF.

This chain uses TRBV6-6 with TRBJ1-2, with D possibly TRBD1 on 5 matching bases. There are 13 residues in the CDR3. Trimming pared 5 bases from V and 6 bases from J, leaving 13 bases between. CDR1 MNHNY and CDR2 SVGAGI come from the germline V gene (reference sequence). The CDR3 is CASSVQGPDGYTF. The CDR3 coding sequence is TGTGCCAGCAGTGTTCAGGGCCCTGATGGCTACACCTTC.

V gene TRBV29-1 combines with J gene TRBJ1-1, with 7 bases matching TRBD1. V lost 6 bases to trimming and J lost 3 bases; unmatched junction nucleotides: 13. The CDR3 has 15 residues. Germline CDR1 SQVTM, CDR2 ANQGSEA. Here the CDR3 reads CSVVGGQVADTEAFF. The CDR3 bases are TGCAGCGTGGTAGGTGGACAGGTGGCGGACACTGAAGCTTTCTTT.

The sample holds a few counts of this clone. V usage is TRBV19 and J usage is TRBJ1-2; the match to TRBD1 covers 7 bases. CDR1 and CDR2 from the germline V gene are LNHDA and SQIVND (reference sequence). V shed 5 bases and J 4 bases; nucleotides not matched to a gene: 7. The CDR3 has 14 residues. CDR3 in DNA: TGTGCCAGTAGTGCCCCGGACAGGCTCTATGGCTACACCTTC. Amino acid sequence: CASSAPDRLYGYTF.

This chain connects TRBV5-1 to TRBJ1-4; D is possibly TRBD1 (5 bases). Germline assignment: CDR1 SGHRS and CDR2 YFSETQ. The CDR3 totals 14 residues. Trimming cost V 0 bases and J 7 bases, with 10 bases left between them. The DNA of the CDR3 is TGCGCCAGCAGCTTGGCCCAGGGAGGTGAAAAACTGTTTTTT. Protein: CASSLAQGGEKLFF.

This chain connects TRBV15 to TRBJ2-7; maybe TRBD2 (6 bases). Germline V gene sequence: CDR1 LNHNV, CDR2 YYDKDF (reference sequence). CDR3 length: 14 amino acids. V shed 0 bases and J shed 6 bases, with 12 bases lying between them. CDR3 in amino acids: CATSRDGSLGEQYF. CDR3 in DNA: TGTGCCACCAGCAGAGACGGGAGCCTAGGCGAGCAGTACTTC.

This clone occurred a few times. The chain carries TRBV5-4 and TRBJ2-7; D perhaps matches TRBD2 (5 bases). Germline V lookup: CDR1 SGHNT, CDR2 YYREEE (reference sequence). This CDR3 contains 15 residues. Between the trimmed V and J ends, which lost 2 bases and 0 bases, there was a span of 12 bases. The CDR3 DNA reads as TGTGCCAGCAGCTTCCCGGACTCCGGCTCCTACGAGCAGTACTTC. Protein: CASSFPDSGSYEQYF.

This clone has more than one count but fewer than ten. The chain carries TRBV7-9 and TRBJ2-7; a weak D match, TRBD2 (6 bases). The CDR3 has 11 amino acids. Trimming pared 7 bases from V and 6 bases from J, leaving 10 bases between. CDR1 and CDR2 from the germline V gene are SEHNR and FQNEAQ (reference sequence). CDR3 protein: CASNKAGEQYF. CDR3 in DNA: TGTGCCAGCAACAAAGCGGGCGAGCAGTACTTC.